The clone carrying this T cell receptor (beta chain) was found many times. Its antigen remains unidentified. The data originate from a study of spatial heterogeneity in lung cancer. TCRdb processed the 5' RACE reads anew with MiXCR; each CDR3 protein has one entry. The sample carries under 20,000 distinct CDR3 sequences, approximately 5% recorded once. Study results and limitations: Tumor mutation counts were tracked by expanded intratumoral alpha and beta TCR counts.

Regarding time point: sample taken at primary tumor resection. Samples came from about 72 TRACERx patients with untreated early-stage lung cancer. Tumor, nontumor lung or frozen PBMC supplied whole RNA, sequenced without sorting. Trimming at V came to 5 bases and at J to 5 bases, leaving 7 bases not matched to a gene. Germline V gives CDR1 LNHDA, CDR2 SQIVND (reference sequence). CDR3 length: 14 residues. The V gene is TRBV19, the J gene TRBJ2-5; TRBD1 agrees at 8 bases. This material consisted of lung tumor tissue, taken at surgery. This TCR was sampled from a female donor with early-stage non-small cell lung cancer. The CDR3 sequence is CASSSAGGTETQYF. Here the CDR3 DNA reads TGTGCCAGTAGTTCGGCAGGGGGCACGGAGACCCAGTACTTC.